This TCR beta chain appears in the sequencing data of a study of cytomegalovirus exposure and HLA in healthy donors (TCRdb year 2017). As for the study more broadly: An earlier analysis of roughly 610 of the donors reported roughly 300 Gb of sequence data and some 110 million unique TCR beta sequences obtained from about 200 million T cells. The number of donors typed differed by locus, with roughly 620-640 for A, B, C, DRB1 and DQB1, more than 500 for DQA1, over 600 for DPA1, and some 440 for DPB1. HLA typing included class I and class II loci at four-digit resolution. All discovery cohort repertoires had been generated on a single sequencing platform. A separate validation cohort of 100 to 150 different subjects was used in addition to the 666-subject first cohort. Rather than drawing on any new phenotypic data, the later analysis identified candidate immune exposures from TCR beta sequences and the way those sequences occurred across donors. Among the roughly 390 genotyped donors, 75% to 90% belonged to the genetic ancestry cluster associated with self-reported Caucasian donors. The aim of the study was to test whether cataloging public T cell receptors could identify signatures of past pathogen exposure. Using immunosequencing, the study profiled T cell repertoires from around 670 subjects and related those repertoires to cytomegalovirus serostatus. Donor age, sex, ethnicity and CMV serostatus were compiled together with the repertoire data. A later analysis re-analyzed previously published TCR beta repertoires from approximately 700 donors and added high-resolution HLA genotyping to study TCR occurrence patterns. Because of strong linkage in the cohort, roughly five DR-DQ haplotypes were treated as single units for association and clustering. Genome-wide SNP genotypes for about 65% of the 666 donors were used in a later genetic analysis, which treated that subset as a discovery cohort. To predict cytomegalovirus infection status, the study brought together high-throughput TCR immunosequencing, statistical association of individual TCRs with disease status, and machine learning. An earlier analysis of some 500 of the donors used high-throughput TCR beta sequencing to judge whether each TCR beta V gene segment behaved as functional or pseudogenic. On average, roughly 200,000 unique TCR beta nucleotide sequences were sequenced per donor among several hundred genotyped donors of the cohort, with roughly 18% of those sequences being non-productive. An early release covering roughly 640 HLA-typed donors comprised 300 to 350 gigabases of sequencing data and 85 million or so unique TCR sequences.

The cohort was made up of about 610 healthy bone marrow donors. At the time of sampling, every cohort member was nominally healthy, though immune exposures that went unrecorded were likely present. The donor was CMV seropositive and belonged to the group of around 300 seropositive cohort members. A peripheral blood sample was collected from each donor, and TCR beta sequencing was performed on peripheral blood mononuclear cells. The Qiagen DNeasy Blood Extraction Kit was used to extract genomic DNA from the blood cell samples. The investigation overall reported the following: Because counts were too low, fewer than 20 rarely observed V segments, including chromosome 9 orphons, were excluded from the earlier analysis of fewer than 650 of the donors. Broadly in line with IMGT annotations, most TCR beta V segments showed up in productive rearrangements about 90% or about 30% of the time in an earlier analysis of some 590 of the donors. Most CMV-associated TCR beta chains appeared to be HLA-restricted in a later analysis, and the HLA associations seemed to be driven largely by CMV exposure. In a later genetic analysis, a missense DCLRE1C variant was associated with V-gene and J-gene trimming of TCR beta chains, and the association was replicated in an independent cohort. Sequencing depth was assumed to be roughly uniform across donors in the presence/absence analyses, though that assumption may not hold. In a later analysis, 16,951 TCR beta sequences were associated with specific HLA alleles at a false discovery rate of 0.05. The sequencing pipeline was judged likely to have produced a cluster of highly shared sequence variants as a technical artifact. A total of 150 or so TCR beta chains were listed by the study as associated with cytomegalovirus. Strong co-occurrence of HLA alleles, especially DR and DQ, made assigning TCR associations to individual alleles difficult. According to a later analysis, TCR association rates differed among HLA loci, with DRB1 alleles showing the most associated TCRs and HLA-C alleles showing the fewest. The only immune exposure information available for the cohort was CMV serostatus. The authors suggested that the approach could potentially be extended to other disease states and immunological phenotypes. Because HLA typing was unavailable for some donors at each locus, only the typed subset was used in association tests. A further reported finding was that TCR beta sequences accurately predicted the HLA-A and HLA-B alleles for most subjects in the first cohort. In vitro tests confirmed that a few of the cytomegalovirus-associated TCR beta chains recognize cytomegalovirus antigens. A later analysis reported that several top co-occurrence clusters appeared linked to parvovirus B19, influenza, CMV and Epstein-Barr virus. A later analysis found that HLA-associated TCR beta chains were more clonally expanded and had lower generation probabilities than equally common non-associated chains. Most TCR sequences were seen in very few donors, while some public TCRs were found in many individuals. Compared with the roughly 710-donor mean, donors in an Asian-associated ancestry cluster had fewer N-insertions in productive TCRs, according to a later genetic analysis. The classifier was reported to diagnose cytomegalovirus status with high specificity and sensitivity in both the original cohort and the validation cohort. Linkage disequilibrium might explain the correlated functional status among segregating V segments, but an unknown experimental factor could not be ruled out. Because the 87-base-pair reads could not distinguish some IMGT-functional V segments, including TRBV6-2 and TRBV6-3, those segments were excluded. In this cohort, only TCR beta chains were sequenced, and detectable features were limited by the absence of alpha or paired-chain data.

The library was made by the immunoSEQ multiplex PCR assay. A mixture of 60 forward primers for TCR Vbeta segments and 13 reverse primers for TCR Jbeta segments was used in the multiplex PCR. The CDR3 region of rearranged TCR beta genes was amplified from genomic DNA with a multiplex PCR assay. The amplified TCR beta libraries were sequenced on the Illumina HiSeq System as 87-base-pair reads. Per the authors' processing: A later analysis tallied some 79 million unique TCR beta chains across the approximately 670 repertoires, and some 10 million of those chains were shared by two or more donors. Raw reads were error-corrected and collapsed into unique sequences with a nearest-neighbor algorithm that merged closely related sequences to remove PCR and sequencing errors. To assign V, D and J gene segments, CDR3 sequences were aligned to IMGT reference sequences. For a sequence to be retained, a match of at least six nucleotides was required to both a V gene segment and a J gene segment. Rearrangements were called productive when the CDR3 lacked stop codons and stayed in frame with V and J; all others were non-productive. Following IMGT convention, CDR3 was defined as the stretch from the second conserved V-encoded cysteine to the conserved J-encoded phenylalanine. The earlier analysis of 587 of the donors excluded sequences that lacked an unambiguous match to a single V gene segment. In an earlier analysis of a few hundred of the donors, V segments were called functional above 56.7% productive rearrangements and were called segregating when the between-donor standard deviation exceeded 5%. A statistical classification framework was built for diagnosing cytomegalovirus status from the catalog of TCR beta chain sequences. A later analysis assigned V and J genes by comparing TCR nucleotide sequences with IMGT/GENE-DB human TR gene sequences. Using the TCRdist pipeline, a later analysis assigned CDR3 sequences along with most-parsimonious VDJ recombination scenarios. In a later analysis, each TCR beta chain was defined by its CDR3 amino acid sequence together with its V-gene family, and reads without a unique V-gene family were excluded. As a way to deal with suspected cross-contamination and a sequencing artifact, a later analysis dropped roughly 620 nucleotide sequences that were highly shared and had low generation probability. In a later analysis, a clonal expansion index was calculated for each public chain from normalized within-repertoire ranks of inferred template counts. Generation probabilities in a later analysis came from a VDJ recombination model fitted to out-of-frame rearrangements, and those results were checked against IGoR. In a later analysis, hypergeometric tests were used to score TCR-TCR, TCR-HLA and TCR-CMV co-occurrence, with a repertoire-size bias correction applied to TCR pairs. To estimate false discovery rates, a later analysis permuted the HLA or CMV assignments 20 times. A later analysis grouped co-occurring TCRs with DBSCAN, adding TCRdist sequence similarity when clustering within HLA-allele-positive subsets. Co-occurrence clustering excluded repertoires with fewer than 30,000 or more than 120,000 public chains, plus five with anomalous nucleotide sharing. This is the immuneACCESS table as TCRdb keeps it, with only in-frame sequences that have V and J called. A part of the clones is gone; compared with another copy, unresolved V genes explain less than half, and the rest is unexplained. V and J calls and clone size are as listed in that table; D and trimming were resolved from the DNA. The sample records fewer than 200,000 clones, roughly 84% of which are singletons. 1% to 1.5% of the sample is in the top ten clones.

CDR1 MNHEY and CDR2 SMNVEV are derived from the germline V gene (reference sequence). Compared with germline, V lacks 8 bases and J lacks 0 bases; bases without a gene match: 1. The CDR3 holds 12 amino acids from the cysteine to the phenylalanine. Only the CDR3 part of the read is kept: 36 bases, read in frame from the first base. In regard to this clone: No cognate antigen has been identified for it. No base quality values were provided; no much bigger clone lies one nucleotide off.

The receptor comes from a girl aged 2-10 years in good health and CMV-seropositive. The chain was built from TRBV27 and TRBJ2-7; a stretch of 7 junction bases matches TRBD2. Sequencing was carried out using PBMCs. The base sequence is TGTGCCAGCGGGGGGGTCTCCTACGAGCAGTACTTC. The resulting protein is CASGGVSYEQYF.